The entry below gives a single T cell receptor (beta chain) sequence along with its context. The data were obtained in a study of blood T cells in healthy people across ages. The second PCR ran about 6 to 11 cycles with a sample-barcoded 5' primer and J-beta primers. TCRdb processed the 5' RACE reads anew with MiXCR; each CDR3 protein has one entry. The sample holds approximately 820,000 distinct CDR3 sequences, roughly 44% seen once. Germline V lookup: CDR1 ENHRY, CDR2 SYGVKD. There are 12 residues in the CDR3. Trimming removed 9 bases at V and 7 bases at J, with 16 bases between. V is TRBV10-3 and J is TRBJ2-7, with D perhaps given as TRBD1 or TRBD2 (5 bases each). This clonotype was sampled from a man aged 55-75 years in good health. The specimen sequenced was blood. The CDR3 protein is CAIADGTGEQYF. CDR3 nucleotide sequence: TGTGCCATTGCGGACGGGACGGGGGAGCAGTACTTC.